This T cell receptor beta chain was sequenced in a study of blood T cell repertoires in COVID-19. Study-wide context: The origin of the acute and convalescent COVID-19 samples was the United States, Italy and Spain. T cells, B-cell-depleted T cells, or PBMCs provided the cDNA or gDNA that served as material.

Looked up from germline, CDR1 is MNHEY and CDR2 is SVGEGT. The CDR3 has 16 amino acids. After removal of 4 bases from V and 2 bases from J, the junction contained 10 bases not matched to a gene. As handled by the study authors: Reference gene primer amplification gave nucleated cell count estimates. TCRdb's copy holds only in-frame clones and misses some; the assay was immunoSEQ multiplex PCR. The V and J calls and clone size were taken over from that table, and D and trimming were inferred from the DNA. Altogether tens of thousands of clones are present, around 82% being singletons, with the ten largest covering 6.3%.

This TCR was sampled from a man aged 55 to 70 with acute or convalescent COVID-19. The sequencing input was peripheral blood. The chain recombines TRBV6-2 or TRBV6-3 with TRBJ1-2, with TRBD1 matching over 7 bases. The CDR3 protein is CASSSTAWDSNYGYTF. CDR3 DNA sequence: TGTGCCAGCAGTTCCACGGCCTGGGACAGCAACTATGGCTACACCTTC.